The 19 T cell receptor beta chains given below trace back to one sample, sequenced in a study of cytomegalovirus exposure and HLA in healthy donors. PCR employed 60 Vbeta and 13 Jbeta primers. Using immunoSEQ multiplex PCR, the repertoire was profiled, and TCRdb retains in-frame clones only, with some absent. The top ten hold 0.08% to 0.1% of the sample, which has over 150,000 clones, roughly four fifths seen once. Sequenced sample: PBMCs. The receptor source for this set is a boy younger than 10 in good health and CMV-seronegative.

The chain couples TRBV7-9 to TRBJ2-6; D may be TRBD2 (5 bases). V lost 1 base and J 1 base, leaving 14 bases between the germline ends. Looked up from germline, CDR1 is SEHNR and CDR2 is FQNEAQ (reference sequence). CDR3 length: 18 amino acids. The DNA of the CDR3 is TGTGCCAGCAGCTTAGACCCTCTTGGAGGTTCTGGGGCCAACGTCCTGACTTTC. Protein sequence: CASSLDPLGGSGANVLTF. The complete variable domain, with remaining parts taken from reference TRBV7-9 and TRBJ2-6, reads DTGVSQNPRHKITKRGQNVTFRCDPISEHNRLYWYRQTLGQGPEFLTYFQNEAQLEKSRLLSDRFSAERPKGSFSTLEIQRTEQGDSAMYLCASSLDPLGGSGANVLTFGAGSRLTVL.

CDR3 bases: TGCGCCAGCAGCCAAGCGGCCCCCGGAGGGGAGACCCAGTACTTC. As protein: CASSQAAPGGETQYF. V is TRBV4-1 and J is TRBJ2-5; tentatively, D is TRBD2 (6 bases). Looked up from germline, CDR1 is MGHRA and CDR2 is YSYEKL. The CDR3 totals 15 residues. V lost 1 base and J lost 5, with 14 bases in between.

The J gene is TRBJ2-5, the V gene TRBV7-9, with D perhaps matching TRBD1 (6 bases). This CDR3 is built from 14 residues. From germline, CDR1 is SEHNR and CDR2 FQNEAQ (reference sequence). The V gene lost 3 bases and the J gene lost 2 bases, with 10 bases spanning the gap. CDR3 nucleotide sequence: TGTGCCAGCAGCTTCGGACAGAGACAAGAGACCCAGTACTTC. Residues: CASSFGQRQETQYF.

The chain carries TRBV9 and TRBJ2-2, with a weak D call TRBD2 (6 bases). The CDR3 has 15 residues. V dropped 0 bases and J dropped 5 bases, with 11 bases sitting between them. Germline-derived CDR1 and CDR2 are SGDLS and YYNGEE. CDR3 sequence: CASSVEFGGTGELFF. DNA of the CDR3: TGTGCCAGCAGCGTAGAATTTGGGGGGACCGGGGAGCTGTTTTTT. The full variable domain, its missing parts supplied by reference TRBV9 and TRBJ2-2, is DSGVTQTPKHLITATGQRVTLRCSPRSGDLSVYWYQQSLDQGLQFLIQYYNGEERAKGNILERFSAQQFPDLHSELNLSSLELGDSALYFCASSVEFGGTGELFFGEGSRLTVL.

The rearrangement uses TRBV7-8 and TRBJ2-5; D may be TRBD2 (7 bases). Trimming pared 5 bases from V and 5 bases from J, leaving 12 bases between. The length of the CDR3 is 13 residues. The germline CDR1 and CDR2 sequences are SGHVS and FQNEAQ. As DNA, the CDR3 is TGTGCCAGCAGCCGGAGGGGGGGGGAGACCCAGTACTTC. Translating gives CASSRRGGETQYF.

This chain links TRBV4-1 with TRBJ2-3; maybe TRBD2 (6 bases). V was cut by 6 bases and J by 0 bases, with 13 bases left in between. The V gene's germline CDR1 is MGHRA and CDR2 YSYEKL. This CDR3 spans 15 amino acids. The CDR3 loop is CASSRLAVSTDTQYF. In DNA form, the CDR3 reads TGCGCCAGCAGTCGATTAGCGGTTAGCACAGATACGCAGTATTTT.

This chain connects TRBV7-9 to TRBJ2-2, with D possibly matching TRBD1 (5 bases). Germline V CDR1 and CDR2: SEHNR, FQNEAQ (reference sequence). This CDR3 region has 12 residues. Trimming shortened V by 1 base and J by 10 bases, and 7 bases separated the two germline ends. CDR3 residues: CASSLGGAELFF. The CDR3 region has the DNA TGTGCCAGCAGCTTAGGGGGCGCGGAGCTGTTTTTT. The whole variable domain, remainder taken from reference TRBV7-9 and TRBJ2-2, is DTGVSQNPRHKITKRGQNVTFRCDPISEHNRLYWYRQTLGQGPEFLTYFQNEAQLEKSRLLSDRFSAERPKGSFSTLEIQRTEQGDSAMYLCASSLGGAELFFGEGSRLTVL.

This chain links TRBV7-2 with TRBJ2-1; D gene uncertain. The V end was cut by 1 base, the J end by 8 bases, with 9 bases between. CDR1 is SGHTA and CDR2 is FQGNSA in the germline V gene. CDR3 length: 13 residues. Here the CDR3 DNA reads TGTGCCAGCAGCTTAGTAGTTCGGGATGAGCAGTTCTTC. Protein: CASSLVVRDEQFF.

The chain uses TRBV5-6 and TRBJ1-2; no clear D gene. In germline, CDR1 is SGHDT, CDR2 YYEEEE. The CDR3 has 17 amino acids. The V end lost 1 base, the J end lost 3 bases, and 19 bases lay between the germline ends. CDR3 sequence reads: CASSLLSLEGPYYGYTF. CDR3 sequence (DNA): TGTGCCAGCAGCTTGTTGTCATTAGAGGGCCCCTACTATGGCTACACCTTC.

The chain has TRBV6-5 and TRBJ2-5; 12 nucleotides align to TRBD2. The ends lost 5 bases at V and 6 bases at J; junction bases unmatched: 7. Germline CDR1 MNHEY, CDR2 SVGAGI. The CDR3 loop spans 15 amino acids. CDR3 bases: TGTGCCAGCAGTCGGCTAGCGGGGGGGCCGAAGACCCAGTACTTC. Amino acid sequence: CASSRLAGGPKTQYF.

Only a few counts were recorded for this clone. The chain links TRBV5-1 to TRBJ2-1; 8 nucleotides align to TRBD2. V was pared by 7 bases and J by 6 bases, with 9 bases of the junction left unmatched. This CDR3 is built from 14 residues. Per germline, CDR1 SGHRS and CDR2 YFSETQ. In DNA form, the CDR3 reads TGCGCCAGCGTAGTCGGGGGGGGCGTCAATGAGCAGTTCTTC. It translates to CASVVGGGVNEQFF. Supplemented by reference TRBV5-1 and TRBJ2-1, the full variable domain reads KAGVTQTPRYLIKTRGQQVTLSCSPISGHRSVSWYQQTPGQGLQFLFEYFSETQRNKGNFPGRFSGRQFSNSRSEMNVSTLELGDSALYLCASVVGGGVNEQFFGPGTRLTVL.

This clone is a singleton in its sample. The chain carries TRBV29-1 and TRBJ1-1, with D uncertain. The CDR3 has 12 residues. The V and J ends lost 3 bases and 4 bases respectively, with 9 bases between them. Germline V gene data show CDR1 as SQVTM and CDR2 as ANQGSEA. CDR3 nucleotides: TGCAGCGTTGATAATACAGCCACTGAAGCTTTCTTT. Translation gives CSVDNTATEAFF.

CDR3 nucleotide sequence: TGTGCCAGCAGCGACGGGTCTATAGGGGAGCTGTTTTTT. Protein sequence: CASSDGSIGELFF. The genes are TRBV7-9 and TRBJ2-2, with D hard to call. This CDR3 is 13 amino acids long. Germline V lookup: CDR1 SEHNR, CDR2 FQNEAQ (reference sequence). V lost 5 bases and J 8 bases, leaving 12 bases between the germline ends.

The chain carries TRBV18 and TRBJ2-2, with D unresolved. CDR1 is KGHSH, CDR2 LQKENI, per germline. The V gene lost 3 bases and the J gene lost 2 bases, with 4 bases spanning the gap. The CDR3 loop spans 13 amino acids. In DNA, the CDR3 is TGTGCCAGCTCACCCCAAAACACCGGGGAGCTGTTTTTT. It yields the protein CASSPQNTGELFF.

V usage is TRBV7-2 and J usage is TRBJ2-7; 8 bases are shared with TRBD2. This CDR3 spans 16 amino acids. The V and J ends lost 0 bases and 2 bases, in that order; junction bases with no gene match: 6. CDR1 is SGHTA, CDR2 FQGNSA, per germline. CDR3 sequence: CASSLAPVAGPYEQYF. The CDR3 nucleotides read TGTGCCAGCAGCTTAGCCCCGGTAGCGGGGCCCTACGAGCAGTACTTC.

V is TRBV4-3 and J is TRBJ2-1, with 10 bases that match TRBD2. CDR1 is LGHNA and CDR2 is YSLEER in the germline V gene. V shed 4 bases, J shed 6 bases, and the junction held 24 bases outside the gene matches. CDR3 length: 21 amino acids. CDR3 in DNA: TGCGCCAGCAGCCGAGTCCCGGAGCGGGGGGGCCAGGAGGGGCGTTTCAATGAGCAGTTCTTC. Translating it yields CASSRVPERGGQEGRFNEQFF.

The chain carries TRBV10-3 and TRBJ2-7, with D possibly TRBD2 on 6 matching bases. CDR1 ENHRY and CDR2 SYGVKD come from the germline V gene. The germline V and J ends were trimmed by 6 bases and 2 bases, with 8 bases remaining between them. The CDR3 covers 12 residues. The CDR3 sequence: CAIRGGAYEQYF. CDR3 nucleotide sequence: TGTGCCATCAGGGGAGGAGCCTACGAGCAGTACTTC.

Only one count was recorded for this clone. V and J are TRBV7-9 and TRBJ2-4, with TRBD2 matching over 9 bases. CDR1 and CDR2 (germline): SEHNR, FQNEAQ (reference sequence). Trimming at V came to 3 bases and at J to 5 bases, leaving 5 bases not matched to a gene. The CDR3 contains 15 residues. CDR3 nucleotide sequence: TGTGCCAGCAGCTTTGGTCCTAGCGGGGAAAACATTCAGTACTTC. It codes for CASSFGPSGENIQYF.

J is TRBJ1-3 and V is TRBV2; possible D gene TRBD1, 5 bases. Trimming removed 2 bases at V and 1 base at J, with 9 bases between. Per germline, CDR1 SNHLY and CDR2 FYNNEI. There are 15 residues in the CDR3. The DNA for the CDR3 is TGTGCCAGCAGTGAACAGGGCGGATCTGGAAACACCATATATTTT. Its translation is CASSEQGGSGNTIYF.